This entry lists 25 T cell receptor beta chains sequenced from one sample in a study of cytomegalovirus exposure and HLA in healthy donors (dated by TCRdb to the late 2010s). To prepare the library, the immunoSEQ multiplex PCR assay was applied. This is the immuneACCESS table as TCRdb keeps it, with only in-frame sequences that have V and J called. A part of the clones is gone; compared with another copy, unresolved V genes explain less than half, and the rest is unexplained. The sample table records 50,000 to 80,000 clones; 85% to 95% of these occur just once. The ten most abundant clones make up nearly 6% of the sample. The sequencing sample was made of PBMCs. These TCRs come from a woman aged 18-29 years in good health and CMV-seropositive.

V usage is TRBV11-1 and J usage is TRBJ2-3; TRBD1 matches at 7 bases. V dropped 2 bases and J dropped 0; count of bases not matched to a gene: 2. Germline-derived CDR1 and CDR2 are SGHAT and FQDESV (reference sequence). The CDR3 has 15 amino acids. DNA for the CDR3: TGTGCCAGCAGCTTATTACAGGGGAGCACAGATACGCAGTATTTT. Residues: CASSLLQGSTDTQYF.

The genes are TRBV23-1 and TRBJ2-1; 7 positions agree with TRBD1. TRBV23-1 is annotated as an ORF whose role is uncertain. The CDR3 contains 15 residues. With 0 bases clipped from V and 5 bases from J, the junction kept 4 bases outside the gene matches. In nucleotides, the CDR3 is TGCGCCAGCAGTCAATCCCGGGACAGTAACAATGAGCAGTTCTTC. This sequence encodes CASSQSRDSNNEQFF.

This clone was detected once. The chain links TRBV6-5 to TRBJ1-2; perhaps TRBD1 as D (5 bases). Per germline, CDR1 MNHEY and CDR2 SVGAGI. Trimming shortened V by 2 bases and J by 3 bases, and 13 bases separated the two germline ends. The CDR3 contains 15 residues. The CDR3 is CASSYPRDYDYGYTF. The CDR3 nucleotides are TGTGCCAGCAGTTACCCCCGGGACTACGACTATGGCTACACCTTC.

V usage is TRBV27 and J usage is TRBJ2-7; possibly TRBD1 for D (5 bases). Trimming removed 5 bases at V and 1 base at J, with 15 bases between. The CDR3 extends over 15 amino acids. CDR1 and CDR2 (germline): MNHEY, SMNVEV (reference sequence). In DNA form, the CDR3 reads TGTGCCAGCAGTCCAAGATATAAGGGGTCCTACGAGCAGTACTTC. Translating it yields CASSPRYKGSYEQYF.

The chain links TRBV28 to TRBJ2-3, with TRBD1 matching over 9 bases. The junction had 25 bases not matched to a gene; V was cut back by 7 bases and J by 2 bases. Per germline, CDR1 MDHEN and CDR2 SYDVKM. The CDR3 contains 21 residues. In DNA, the CDR3 is TGTGCCAGCACCCAGCCATGGACAGGGGTAGTTGGAGGGTCACTCACAGATACGCAGTATTTT. Its translation is CASTQPWTGVVGGSLTDTQYF. Full variable domain (rest looked up from reference TRBV28 and TRBJ2-3): DVKVTQSSRYLVKRTGEKVFLECVQDMDHENMFWYRQDPGLGLRLIYFSYDVKMKEKGDIPEGYSVSREKKERFSLILESASTNQTSMYLCASTQPWTGVVGGSLTDTQYFGPGTRLTVL.

V usage is TRBV10-2 and J usage is TRBJ2-7, with 8 bases matching TRBD2. Germline CDR1 is WSHSY and CDR2 is SAAADI. The CDR3 covers 15 residues. V lost 0 bases, J lost 1 base, and 2 bases stayed unmatched. The CDR3 protein is CASSESGTRSYEQYF. CDR3 in DNA: TGCGCCAGCAGTGAGTCGGGGACTAGATCCTACGAGCAGTACTTC.

The chain carries TRBV6-5 and TRBJ1-2; 10 positions agree with TRBD1. The germline gives CDR1 MNHEY, CDR2 SVGAGI. The CDR3 is made up of 15 amino acids. V lost 0 bases, J lost 6 bases, and 4 bases stayed unmatched. CDR3 loop: CASSYSGQGWDGYTF. DNA for the CDR3: TGTGCCAGCAGTTACTCGGGACAGGGGTGGGATGGCTACACCTTC.

The chain recombines TRBV28 with TRBJ1-1, with unresolved D. Looked up from germline, CDR1 is MDHEN and CDR2 is SYDVKM. The ends were cut back, 3 bases at V and 2 bases at J, with 10 bases in the middle. The CDR3 is made up of 14 amino acids. CDR3: CASSFYNTNTEAFF. The CDR3 bases are TGTGCCAGCAGTTTTTATAACACAAACACTGAAGCTTTCTTT.

This chain joins TRBV2 and TRBJ1-2; D not resolved. Trimming stripped 8 bases from V and 5 bases from J, with 21 bases between. Germline CDR1 SNHLY, CDR2 FYNNEI. The CDR3 loop spans 15 amino acids. In DNA, the CDR3 is TGTGCCAGCCGACTCTCTAGTCGGCCTCCTTATGGCTACACCTTC. Protein product: CASRLSSRPPYGYTF.

As for this clone: At one boundary the junction diverges from the germline segment, which might be a read error. This chain uses TRBV2 with TRBJ1-1; TRBD1 is a possible D gene (5 bases). CDR1 is SNHLY, CDR2 FYNNEI, per germline. The CDR3 totals 15 residues. For the CDR3, the DNA is TGTGCCAGCAGTGAACCCCTAAACAGCGGGGGACGCGAGGTGTTT. This codes for CASSEPLNSGGREVF.

The genes are TRBV5-1 and TRBJ1-1, with TRBD1 as a possible D gene (5 bases). Germline V gives CDR1 SGHRS, CDR2 YFSETQ. The CDR3 is 13 amino acids. Between the trimmed V and J ends, which lost 6 bases and 1 base, there was a span of 10 bases. The CDR3 here is CASTQTENTEAFF. CDR3 sequence (DNA): TGCGCCAGCACTCAGACAGAGAACACTGAAGCTTTCTTT.

J is TRBJ1-4 and V is TRBV18; the match to TRBD1 covers 8 bases. Germline values: CDR1 KGHSH, CDR2 LQKENI. The length of the CDR3 is 15 residues. The trim removed 4 bases at V and 3 bases at J, leaving 4 bases unmatched. The CDR3 protein is CASSRQGAANEKLFF. The CDR3 DNA reads as TGTGCCAGCTCACGCCAGGGGGCGGCTAATGAAAAACTGTTTTTT.

The rearrangement links TRBV6-1 to TRBJ1-3; maybe TRBD1 (5 bases). The germline gives CDR1 MNHNS, CDR2 SASEGT. The CDR3 totals 16 residues. The V end lost 0 bases, the J end lost 3 bases, and 12 bases lay between the germline ends. In DNA, the CDR3 is TGTGCCAGCAGTGAAGCCTGGACAAGGGTTGGAAACACCATATATTTT. Translation: CASSEAWTRVGNTIYF.

The chain is built from TRBV11-2 and TRBJ1-3; 8 nucleotides agree with TRBD1. Trimming cost V 4 bases and J 0 bases; bases outside gene matches: 5. The V gene's germline CDR1 is SGHAT and CDR2 FQNNGV. The CDR3 extends over 16 amino acids. The CDR3 DNA reads TGTGCCAGCAGCTCTTACAGGGGGAACTCTGGAAACACCATATATTTT. Translation: CASSSYRGNSGNTIYF. Together with reference TRBV11-2 and TRBJ1-3, the CDR3 gives the full variable domain: EAGVAQSPRYKIIEKRQSVAFWCNPISGHATLYWYQQILGQGPKLLIQFQNNGVVDDSQLPKDRFSAERLKGVDSTLKIQPAKLEDSAVYLCASSSYRGNSGNTIYFGEGSWLTVV.

The rearrangement links TRBV5-5 to TRBJ1-5; no clear D. The CDR3 contains 15 residues. Between the trimmed V and J ends, which lost 0 bases and 1 base, there was a span of 8 bases. Germline CDR1 SGHKS, CDR2 YYEKEE (reference sequence). The CDR3 DNA is TGTGCCAGCAGCTTGGGGGCGGGGAGCAATCAGCCCCAGCATTTT. Translation: CASSLGAGSNQPQHF.

The V gene is TRBV6-5, the J gene TRBJ1-2; D not certain. The V gene's germline CDR1 is MNHEY and CDR2 SVGAGI. This CDR3 has 15 residues. Trimming cost V 0 bases and J 1 base, with 9 bases left between them. This CDR3 is CASSYSGLSNYGYTF. CDR3 bases: TGTGCCAGCAGTTACTCCGGACTGAGTAACTATGGCTACACCTTC.

This chain uses TRBV21-1 with TRBJ2-5; the DNA was not compared with TRBD1, the D call given in the table. TRBV21-1 has pseudogene status. The CDR3 has 14 residues. The CDR3 region is CASSKRGPQETQYF. The CDR3 DNA follows: TGTGCCAGCAGCAAAAGGGGCCCCCAAGAGACCCAGTACTTC.

The chain couples TRBV5-4 to TRBJ2-2; D is perhaps TRBD2 (6 bases). The germline V gene has CDR1 SGHNT and CDR2 YYREEE (reference sequence). The CDR3 is 15 residues long. V gave up 1 base and J gave up 4 bases, with 11 bases separating them. The CDR3 sequence is CASSLRSSVTGELFF. The CDR3 bases are TGTGCCAGCAGCTTGAGGTCTAGCGTCACCGGGGAGCTGTTTTTT.

The CDR3 region is CASSPEGGGAIYEQYF. DNA of the CDR3: TGTGCCAGCAGTCCCGAGGGAGGGGGAGCAATCTACGAGCAGTACTTC. This sequence joins TRBV28 and TRBJ2-7; TRBD2 is a possible D gene (7 bases). In germline, CDR1 is MDHEN, CDR2 SYDVKM. The CDR3 length is 16 residues. The V and J ends lost 5 bases and 3 bases respectively, with 20 bases between them.

The rearrangement uses TRBV19 and TRBJ1-5, with a tentative D call TRBD1 (5 bases). The CDR3 is 18 amino acids. V was clipped by 1 base and J by 2 bases, with 18 bases between them. Germline V lookup: CDR1 LNHDA, CDR2 SQIVND (reference sequence). For the CDR3, the DNA is TGTGCCAGTAGTATAGGCGCCGGAATGTGGGGCGGCAATCAGCCCCAGCATTTT. It translates to CASSIGAGMWGGNQPQHF.

This clone turned up a few times. The chain uses TRBV7-9 and TRBJ2-1; D call uncertain. The CDR3 sequence is 12 residues long. Germline V gene data show CDR1 as SEHNR and CDR2 as FQNEAQ (reference sequence). Trimming removed 3 bases from V and 7 bases from J, with 7 bases in between. The CDR3 here is CASSFSTNEQFF. CDR3 coding DNA: TGTGCCAGCAGCTTTAGTACTAATGAGCAGTTCTTC.

The chain uses TRBV30 and TRBJ2-1; weak D call: TRBD1 (6 bases). The germline gives CDR1 GTSNPN, CDR2 SVGIG (reference sequence). V was trimmed by 3 bases and J by 1 base, leaving 10 bases between them. The CDR3 loop spans 14 amino acids. DNA for the CDR3: TGTGCCTGGAGACCGAGGGGGTCCTACAATGAGCAGTTCTTC. Translated: CAWRPRGSYNEQFF.

This chain joins TRBV6-5 and TRBJ1-6; D is unresolved. This CDR3 has 16 amino acids. Germline V CDR1 and CDR2: MNHEY, SVGAGI. Trimming stripped 2 bases from V and 3 bases from J, with 11 bases between. DNA for the CDR3: TGTGCCAGCAGTTACATTTACAGTGACTATAATTCACCCCTCCACTTT. Protein sequence: CASSYIYSDYNSPLHF.

The J gene is TRBJ2-3, the V gene TRBV28, with TRBD2 as a possible D gene (7 bases). Trimming stripped 5 bases from V and 5 bases from J, with 20 bases between. Germline V gene sequence: CDR1 MDHEN, CDR2 SYDVKM. The CDR3 runs 16 residues. CDR3: CASSPVRGGGLDTQYF. In nucleotides, the CDR3 is TGTGCCAGCAGTCCCGTAAGGGGGGGCGGACTAGATACGCAGTATTTT.

The chain carries TRBV13 and TRBJ2-1; TRBD2 is a possible D gene (5 bases). V lost 0 bases, J lost 13 bases, and 10 bases lay in between. CDR1 and CDR2 (germline): PRHDT, FYEKMQ (reference sequence). The CDR3 contains 12 residues. This CDR3 is CASSLGRRSQFF. The CDR3 DNA follows: TGTGCCAGCAGCTTAGGCCGGAGGTCCCAGTTCTTC.